Given below is one T cell receptor beta chain in context. The data were obtained in a study of blood T cell repertoires in COVID-19. Some clones are missing from TCRdb's copy, which holds only in-frame ones; the method was immunoSEQ multiplex PCR. Here the sample spans approximately 340,000 clones, 80% to 90% being singletons. Germline assignment: CDR1 SGHTA and CDR2 FQGNSA. The CDR3 runs to 14 residues. The ends were cut back, 3 bases at V and 0 bases at J, with 9 bases in the middle. The source is a young man with active or convalescent COVID-19. This rearrangement joins TRBV7-2 to TRBJ2-7, with unresolved D. What was sequenced was peripheral blood. The CDR3, as DNA: TGTGCCAGCAGCTTTTACTTGAGCTCCTACGAGCAGTACTTC. Translation: CASSFYLSSYEQYF.